These 24 T cell receptor beta chains were all obtained from the same sample, sequenced in a study of shared clonotypes between healthy human individuals. Assay used: immunoSEQ multiplex PCR; TCRdb lists only in-frame clones, some missing. The data show 650,000 to 700,000 clones, with around 90% seen just once and less than 40% held by the top ten. The source material was memory CD8+ T cells from PBMCs. Subset of the sample: CD45RO+ cells pooled with CCR7-negative TemRA cells. The source of these receptors is a man aged 18 to 35 in good health. Some clones in this sample may be carry-over from other donors' samples.

Written as DNA, the CDR3 is TGTGCCAGCAGCTTATGGGACAGGCTATACAATGAGCAGTTCTTC. Translation gives CASSLWDRLYNEQFF. V is TRBV11-2 and J is TRBJ2-1; 8 bases line up with TRBD1. V shed 2 bases, J shed 4 bases, and the junction held 4 bases outside the gene matches. Germline-derived CDR1 and CDR2 are SGHAT and FQNNGV. The CDR3 covers 15 residues. Full variable domain (outside the CDR3, taken from reference TRBV11-2 and TRBJ2-1): EAGVAQSPRYKIIEKRQSVAFWCNPISGHATLYWYQQILGQGPKLLIQFQNNGVVDDSQLPKDRFSAERLKGVDSTLKIQPAKLEDSAVYLCASSLWDRLYNEQFFGPGTRLTVL.

This chain joins TRBV6-5 and TRBJ2-2; D remains ambiguous. The CDR3 sequence is 15 residues long. Deletions cut 0 bases from V and 1 base from J, with 6 bases between. Germline CDR1 is MNHEY and CDR2 is SVGAGI. The CDR3 is CASSYSIQNTGELFF. The CDR3 DNA reads TGTGCCAGCAGTTACTCGATTCAGAACACCGGGGAGCTGTTTTTT.

This chain links TRBV27 with TRBJ2-7, with D maybe TRBD2 (6 bases). Germline-derived CDR1 and CDR2 are MNHEY and SMNVEV (reference sequence). The CDR3 contains 13 residues. The V end was cut by 3 bases, the J end by 4 bases, with 10 bases between. CDR3 DNA sequence: TGTGCCAGCAGTTTGGTAGGGAGGTACGAGCAGTACTTC. Translating it yields CASSLVGRYEQYF.

The chain recombines TRBV4-1 with TRBJ2-1, with no clear D. V lost 4 bases to trimming and J lost 10 bases, with 14 bases between them. The CDR3 covers 13 residues. Germline values: CDR1 MGHRA, CDR2 YSYEKL. CDR3 bases: TGCGCCAGCAGCCCTACGAAAGCTGGGGAGCAGTTCTTC. Its protein product is CASSPTKAGEQFF.

The chain carries TRBV27 and TRBJ2-7; 7 positions match TRBD1. This CDR3 contains 14 residues. Per germline, CDR1 MNHEY and CDR2 SMNVEV (reference sequence). V gave up 8 bases and J gave up 4 bases; unmatched junction bases: 11. As DNA, the CDR3 is TGTGCCAGCGGGTTACAGGGGTCGCTATACGAGCAGTACTTC. This sequence encodes CASGLQGSLYEQYF.

The V and J genes are TRBV10-3 and TRBJ2-2, with 9 nucleotides matching TRBD2. After removal of 4 bases from V and 5 bases from J, the junction contained 5 bases not matched to a gene. In germline, CDR1 is ENHRY, CDR2 SYGVKD. This CDR3 is built from 15 residues. The DNA for the CDR3 is TGTGCCATCAGTGCTGGGACTAGCCTTACCGGGGAGCTGTTTTTT. The encoded protein is CAISAGTSLTGELFF.

This chain connects TRBV28 to TRBJ2-3, with 11 positions matching TRBD2. Trimming took 5 bases from V and 5 from J; bases not matched to a gene: 9. The CDR3 length is 16 residues. CDR1 and CDR2 (germline): MDHEN, SYDVKM. CDR3 bases: TGTGCCAGCAGTCTGATACTAGCGGGAGAAGAAGATACGCAGTATTTT. It translates to CASSLILAGEEDTQYF.

V and J are TRBV7-2 and TRBJ2-1; a weak D match, TRBD2 (6 bases). V was trimmed by 5 bases and J by 4 bases, leaving 12 bases between them. In germline, CDR1 is SGHTA, CDR2 FQGNSA. The CDR3 has 14 residues. DNA of the CDR3: TGTGCCAGCAGCCCTTATGGAGGGTACAATGAGCAGTTCTTC. Encoded protein: CASSPYGGYNEQFF.

The chain is built from TRBV5-6 and TRBJ2-7; a weak D match, TRBD2 (5 bases). The CDR3 runs 15 residues. CDR1 is SGHDT, CDR2 YYEEEE, per germline. Trimming removed 1 base at V and 3 bases at J, with 14 bases between. CDR3 protein: CASSLRSGLVYEQYF. CDR3 nucleotides: TGTGCCAGCAGCTTGAGGTCGGGATTGGTCTACGAGCAGTACTTC.

The rearrangement links TRBV4-3 to TRBJ2-2; 9 nucleotides align to TRBD2. Germline CDR1 and CDR2: LGHNA and YSLEER. Trimming took 1 base from V and 4 from J; bases not matched to a gene: 19. The CDR3 covers 21 residues. In nucleotides, the CDR3 is TGCGCCAGCAGCCAAGTATTGAGGCTAGCGGGAAGTGGAGGGGTCACCGGGGAGCTGTTTTTT. Its translation is CASSQVLRLAGSGGVTGELFF.

This clone was observed a single time. The chain links TRBV25-1 to TRBJ2-7; D uncertain. Deletions cut 8 bases from V and 4 bases from J, with 9 bases between. Germline CDR1 reads MGHDK; CDR2 reads SYGVNS. This CDR3 contains 11 residues. As DNA, the CDR3 is TGTGCCAGCGGTGGAATTTACGAGCAGTACTTC. Residues: CASGGIYEQYF.

The V gene is TRBV27, the J gene TRBJ2-1, with D possibly called TRBD1 or TRBD2 (6 bases each). The CDR3 extends over 14 amino acids. Trimming removed 3 bases at V and 5 bases at J, with 11 bases between. Per germline, CDR1 MNHEY and CDR2 SMNVEV (reference sequence). CDR3 bases: TGTGCCAGCAGTTTGTGGGGGGCGGACAATGAGCAGTTCTTC. It is translated as CASSLWGADNEQFF.

This rearrangement joins TRBV6-5 to TRBJ2-5; D could derive from TRBD1 or TRBD2 (5 bases each). Trimming pared 4 bases from V and 4 bases from J, leaving 10 bases between. This CDR3 is built from 13 residues. The V gene's germline CDR1 is MNHEY and CDR2 SVGAGI. Here the CDR3 reads CASSSGARETQYF. The CDR3 nucleotides are TGTGCCAGCAGTTCCGGGGCAAGAGAGACCCAGTACTTC.

The rearrangement links TRBV10-3 to TRBJ2-1, with 11 bases lining up with TRBD2. Germline V gives CDR1 ENHRY, CDR2 SYGVKD. This CDR3 spans 16 amino acids. V shed 0 bases, J shed 6 bases, and the junction held 4 bases outside the gene matches. The CDR3 DNA is TGTGCCATCAGTGAGTCGGATAGCGGGAGGGCCAATGAGCAGTTCTTC. This translates into CAISESDSGRANEQFF.

This rearrangement joins TRBV7-2 to TRBJ2-3, with TRBD2 as a possible D gene (6 bases). V dropped 6 bases and J dropped 2 bases, with 21 bases sitting between them. Germline assignment: CDR1 SGHTA and CDR2 FQGNSA. The CDR3 consists of 17 residues. The CDR3 DNA reads as TGTGCCAGCAGAACTAGGGACTCGTCGATTCTCACAGATACGCAGTATTTT. Translation gives CASRTRDSSILTDTQYF.

The chain has TRBV11-2 and TRBJ2-1, with 7 positions matching TRBD2. With V trimmed by 4 bases and J by 3 bases, 9 bases remained unmatched. CDR1 is SGHAT, CDR2 FQNNGV, per germline. There are 16 residues in the CDR3. This CDR3 is CASSSREGLHYNEQFF. CDR3 DNA sequence: TGTGCCAGCAGCTCAAGAGAGGGACTACACTACAATGAGCAGTTCTTC.

There are a few counts of this clone. The V and J genes are TRBV29-1 and TRBJ2-3; D unclear. Trimming left V 3 bases short and J 0 bases short, with 4 bases between. The CDR3 spans 12 residues. The germline V gene encodes CDR1 SQVTM and CDR2 ANQGSEA. As DNA, the CDR3 is TGCAGCGTTGAGGGCAGCACAGATACGCAGTATTTT. Its translation: CSVEGSTDTQYF.

The J gene is TRBJ1-1, the V gene TRBV13; 8 bases fit TRBD1. V was clipped by 5 bases and J by 4 bases; unmatched bases: 9. Germline-derived CDR1 and CDR2 are PRHDT and FYEKMQ (reference sequence). The CDR3 has 15 amino acids. The CDR3 bases are TGTGCCAGCAGCCCCCGAGGACAGGGCGGCACTGAAGCTTTCTTT. Protein product: CASSPRGQGGTEAFF. The full variable domain, rest sourced from reference TRBV13 and TRBJ1-1, is AAGVIQSPRHLIKEKRETATLKCYPIPRHDTVYWYQQGPGQDPQFLISFYEKMQSDKGSIPDRFSAQQFSDYHSELNMSSLELGDSALYFCASSPRGQGGTEAFFGQGTRLTVV.

This chain connects TRBV4-3 to TRBJ2-1; D might be TRBD1 (6 bases). V gave up 1 base and J gave up 4 bases, with 11 bases separating them. CDR1 LGHNA and CDR2 YSLEER come from the germline V gene. This CDR3 comprises 15 residues. The CDR3 nucleotides are TGCGCCAGCAGCCAAGTCGGGACAATGTACAATGAGCAGTTCTTC. Translation: CASSQVGTMYNEQFF.

This clone was observed a single time. The rearrangement links TRBV9 to TRBJ2-7; D unresolved. Germline V gene lookup returns CDR1 SGDLS and CDR2 YYNGEE. CDR3 size: 13 residues. Trimming left V 0 bases short and J 6 bases short, with 10 bases between. The CDR3 reads CASSVAPPSEQYF. The CDR3 nucleotides are TGTGCCAGCAGCGTAGCCCCTCCGAGCGAGCAGTACTTC.

CDR3 amino acids: CASSYGTVSSYEQYF. The DNA of the CDR3 is TGTGCCAGCAGCTACGGGACTGTAAGCTCCTACGAGCAGTACTTC. V is TRBV6-5 and J is TRBJ2-7, with a tentative D call TRBD2 (6 bases). This CDR3 is 15 amino acids long. V lost 6 bases and J lost 0, with 15 bases in between. Germline V gives CDR1 MNHEY, CDR2 SVGAGI.

The V call is TRBV9, the J call TRBJ2-2; D not certain. CDR1 SGDLS and CDR2 YYNGEE come from the germline V gene. The V gene lost 3 bases and the J gene lost 2 bases, with 5 bases spanning the gap. This CDR3 has 13 residues. The CDR3 DNA reads as TGTGCCAGCAGCGGCGGAAACACCGGGGAGCTGTTTTTT. Translated: CASSGGNTGELFF.

The chain is built from TRBV27 and TRBJ2-7; TRBD1 aligns across 9 bases. This CDR3 has 15 residues. J was trimmed by 3 bases and V by 7 bases; bases with no gene match: 10. The germline gives CDR1 MNHEY, CDR2 SMNVEV (reference sequence). The CDR3 here is CASTRVGTGIYEQYF. In DNA form, the CDR3 reads TGTGCCAGCACCCGTGTTGGGACAGGGATCTACGAGCAGTACTTC.

The rearrangement links TRBV5-4 to TRBJ2-7; D ambiguous. V was clipped by 0 bases and J by 2 bases, with 6 bases between them. The CDR3 has 13 amino acids. The V gene's germline CDR1 is SGHNT and CDR2 YYREEE (reference sequence). The CDR3 loop is CASSLDSTYEQYF. The CDR3 coding sequence is TGTGCCAGCAGCTTGGACAGCACCTACGAGCAGTACTTC.